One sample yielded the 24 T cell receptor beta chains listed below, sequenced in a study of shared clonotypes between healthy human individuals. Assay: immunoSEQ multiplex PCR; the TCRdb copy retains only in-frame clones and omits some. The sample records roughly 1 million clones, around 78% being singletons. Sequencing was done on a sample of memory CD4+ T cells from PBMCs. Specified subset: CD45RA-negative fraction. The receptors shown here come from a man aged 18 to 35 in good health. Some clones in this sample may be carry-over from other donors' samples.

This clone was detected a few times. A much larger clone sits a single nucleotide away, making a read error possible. CDR3 DNA: TGTGCCAGCAGCGTACAGGTGAACACTGAAGCTTTCTTT. Its translation: CASSVQVNTEAFF. The chain has TRBV7-9 and TRBJ1-1; perhaps TRBD1 as D (5 bases). Trimming stripped 5 bases from V and 0 bases from J, with 7 bases between. CDR1 and CDR2 (germline): SEHNR, FQNEAQ (reference sequence). The CDR3 has 13 residues.

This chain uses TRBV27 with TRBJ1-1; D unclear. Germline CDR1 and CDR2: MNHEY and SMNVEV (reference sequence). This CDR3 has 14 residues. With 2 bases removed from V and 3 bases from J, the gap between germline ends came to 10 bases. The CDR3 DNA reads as TGTGCCAGCAGTTTAAAGGGTTCCTACACTGAAGCTTTCTTT. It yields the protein CASSLKGSYTEAFF.

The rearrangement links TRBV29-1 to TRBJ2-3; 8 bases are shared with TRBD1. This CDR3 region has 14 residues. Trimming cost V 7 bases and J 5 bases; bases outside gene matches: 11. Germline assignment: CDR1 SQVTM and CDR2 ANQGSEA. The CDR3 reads CSARQGRLEDTQYF. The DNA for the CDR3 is TGCAGCGCGCGACAGGGGCGTCTGGAAGATACGCAGTATTTT.

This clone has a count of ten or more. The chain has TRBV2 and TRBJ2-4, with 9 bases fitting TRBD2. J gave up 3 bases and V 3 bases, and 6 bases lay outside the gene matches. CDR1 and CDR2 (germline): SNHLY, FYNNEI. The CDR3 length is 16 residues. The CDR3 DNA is TGTGCCAGCAGTGAGTTCCTAGCGGGAAACAAAAACATTCAGTACTTC. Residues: CASSEFLAGNKNIQYF.

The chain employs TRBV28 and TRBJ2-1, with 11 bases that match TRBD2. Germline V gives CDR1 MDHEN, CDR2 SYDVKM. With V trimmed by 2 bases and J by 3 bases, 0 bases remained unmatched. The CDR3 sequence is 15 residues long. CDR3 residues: CASSLTSGSYNEQFF. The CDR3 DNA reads TGTGCCAGCAGTTTAACTAGCGGGAGCTACAATGAGCAGTTCTTC.

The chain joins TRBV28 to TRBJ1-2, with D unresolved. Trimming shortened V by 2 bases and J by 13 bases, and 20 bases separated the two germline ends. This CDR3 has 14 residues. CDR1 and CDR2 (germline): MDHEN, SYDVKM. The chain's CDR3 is CASSLPGERVVSTF. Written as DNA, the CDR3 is TGTGCCAGCAGTTTACCGGGTGAGAGGGTAGTTAGCACCTTC.

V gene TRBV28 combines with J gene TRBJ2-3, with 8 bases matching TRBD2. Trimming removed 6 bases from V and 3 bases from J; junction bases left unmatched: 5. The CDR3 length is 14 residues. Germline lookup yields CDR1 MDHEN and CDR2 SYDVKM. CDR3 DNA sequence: TGTGCCAGCAGGCCCCAGCGGGAGACAGATACGCAGTATTTT. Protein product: CASRPQRETDTQYF.

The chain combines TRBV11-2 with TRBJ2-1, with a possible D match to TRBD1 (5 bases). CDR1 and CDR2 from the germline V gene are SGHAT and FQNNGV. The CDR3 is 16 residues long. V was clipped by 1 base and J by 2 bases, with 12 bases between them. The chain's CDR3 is CASSLGGRLTYNEQFF. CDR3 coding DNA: TGTGCCAGCAGCTTAGGGGGCCGCCTGACCTACAATGAGCAGTTCTTC.

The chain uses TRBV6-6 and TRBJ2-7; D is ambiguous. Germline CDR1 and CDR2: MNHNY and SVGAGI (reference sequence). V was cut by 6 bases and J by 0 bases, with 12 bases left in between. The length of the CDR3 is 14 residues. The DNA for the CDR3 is TGTGCCAGCAGCCGAACACGGAACTCCTACGAGCAGTACTTC. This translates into CASSRTRNSYEQYF.

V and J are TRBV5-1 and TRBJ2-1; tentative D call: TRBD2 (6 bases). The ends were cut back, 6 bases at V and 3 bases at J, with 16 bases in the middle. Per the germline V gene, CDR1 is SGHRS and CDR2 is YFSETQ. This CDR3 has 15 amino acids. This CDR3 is CASTRSPGDYNEQFF. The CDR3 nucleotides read TGCGCCAGCACTCGATCGCCGGGGGACTACAATGAGCAGTTCTTC.

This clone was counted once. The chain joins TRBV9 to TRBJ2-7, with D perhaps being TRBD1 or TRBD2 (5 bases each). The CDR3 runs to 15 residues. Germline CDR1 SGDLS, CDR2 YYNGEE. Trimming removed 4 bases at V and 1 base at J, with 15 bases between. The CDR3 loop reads CASSRDGITSYEQYF. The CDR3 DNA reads TGTGCCAGCAGCCGGGACGGGATCACTTCCTACGAGCAGTACTTC.

The CDR3 coding sequence is TGTGCCAGCAGCGTAAGACAGACGAACACTGAAGCTTTCTTT. The encoded protein is CASSVRQTNTEAFF. The chain uses TRBV9 and TRBJ1-1; D possibly corresponds to TRBD1 (5 bases). From germline, CDR1 is SGDLS and CDR2 YYNGEE. V was clipped by 1 base and J by 1 base, with 8 bases between them. The CDR3 has 14 residues.

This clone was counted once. The CDR3 region is CASSFALRVADEQYF. CDR3 sequence (DNA): TGTGCCAGCAGTTTCGCCCTACGGGTAGCGGACGAGCAGTACTTC. This sequence joins TRBV5-5 and TRBJ2-7; tentatively, D is TRBD2 (6 bases). CDR1 is SGHKS and CDR2 is YYEKEE in the germline V gene (reference sequence). The CDR3 sequence is 15 residues long. V was pared by 5 bases and J by 5 bases, with 20 bases between. Looking up the rest from reference TRBV5-5 and TRBJ2-7 gives the full variable domain: DAGVTQSPTHLIKTRGQQVTLRCSPISGHKSVSWYQQVLGQGPQFIFQYYEKEERGRGNFPDRFSARQFPNYSSELNVNALLLGDSALYLCASSFALRVADEQYFGPGTRLTVT.

CDR3 DNA: TGTGCCAGCTCACCACTAAGGGCTCAGGAGGAGACCCAGTACTTC. This sequence encodes CASSPLRAQEETQYF. This chain uses TRBV18 with TRBJ2-5; D gene ambiguous. The V end was cut by 1 base, the J end by 5 bases, with 14 bases between. The CDR3 extends over 15 amino acids. Germline-derived CDR1 and CDR2 are KGHSH and LQKENI.

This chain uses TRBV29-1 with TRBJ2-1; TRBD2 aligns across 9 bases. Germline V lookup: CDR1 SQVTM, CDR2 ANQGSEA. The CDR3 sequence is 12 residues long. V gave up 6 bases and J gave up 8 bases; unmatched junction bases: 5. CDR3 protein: CSVSSGTDEQFF. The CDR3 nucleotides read TGCAGCGTCTCTAGCGGGACGGATGAGCAGTTCTTC.

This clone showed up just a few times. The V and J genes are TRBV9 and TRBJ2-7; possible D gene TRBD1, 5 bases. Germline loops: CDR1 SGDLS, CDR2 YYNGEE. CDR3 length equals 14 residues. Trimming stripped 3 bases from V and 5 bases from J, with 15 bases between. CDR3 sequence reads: CASSDKVGHHEQYF. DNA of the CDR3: TGTGCCAGCAGCGATAAAGTAGGACACCACGAGCAGTACTTC.

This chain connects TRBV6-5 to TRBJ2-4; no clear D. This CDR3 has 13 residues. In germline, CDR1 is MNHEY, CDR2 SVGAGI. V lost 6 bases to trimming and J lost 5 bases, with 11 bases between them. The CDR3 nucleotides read TGTGCCAGCAGCCTTTCCCGGGAAAACATTCAGTACTTC. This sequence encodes CASSLSRENIQYF.

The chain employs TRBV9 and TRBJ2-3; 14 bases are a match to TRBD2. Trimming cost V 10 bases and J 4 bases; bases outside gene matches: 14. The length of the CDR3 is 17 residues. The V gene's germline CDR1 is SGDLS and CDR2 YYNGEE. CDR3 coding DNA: TGTGCCCGAGCGGCCGGACTAGCGGGAGGAGGGCCAGATACGCAGTATTTT. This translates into CARAAGLAGGGPDTQYF.

The chain's CDR3 is CASSQDTWRQYF. DNA for the CDR3: TGTGCCAGCAGCCAAGATACCTGGAGGCAGTATTTT. The rearrangement joins TRBV14 to TRBJ2-3; D remains ambiguous. Trimming stripped 0 bases from V and 11 bases from J, with 9 bases between. This CDR3 is built from 12 residues. Germline values: CDR1 SGHDN, CDR2 FVKESK.

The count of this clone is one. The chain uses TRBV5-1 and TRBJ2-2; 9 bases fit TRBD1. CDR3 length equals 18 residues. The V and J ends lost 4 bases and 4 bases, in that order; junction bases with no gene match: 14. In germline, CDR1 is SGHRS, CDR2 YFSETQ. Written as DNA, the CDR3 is TGCGCCAGCAGCCCGGGGAAACGGACAGGGGTTTCCACCGGGGAGCTGTTTTTT. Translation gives CASSPGKRTGVSTGELFF.

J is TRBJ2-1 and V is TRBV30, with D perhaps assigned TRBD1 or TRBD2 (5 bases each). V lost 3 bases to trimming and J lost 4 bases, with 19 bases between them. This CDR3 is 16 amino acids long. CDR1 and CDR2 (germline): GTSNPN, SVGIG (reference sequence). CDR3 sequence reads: CAWSRGAQMLYNEQFF. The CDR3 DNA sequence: TGTGCCTGGAGCAGAGGGGCACAAATGTTGTACAATGAGCAGTTCTTC.

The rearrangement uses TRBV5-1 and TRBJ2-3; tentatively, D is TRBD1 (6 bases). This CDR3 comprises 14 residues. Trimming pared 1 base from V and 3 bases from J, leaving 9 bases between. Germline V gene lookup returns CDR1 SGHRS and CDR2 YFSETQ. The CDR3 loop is CASSLSTGTDTQYF. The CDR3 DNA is TGCGCCAGCAGCTTGTCCACAGGGACAGATACGCAGTATTTT.

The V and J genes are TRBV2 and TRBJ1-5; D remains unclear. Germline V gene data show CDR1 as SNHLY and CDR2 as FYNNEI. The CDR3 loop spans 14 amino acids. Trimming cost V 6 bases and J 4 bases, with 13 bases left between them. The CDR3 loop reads CASRAGSQNQPQHF. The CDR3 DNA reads TGTGCCAGCAGGGCCGGGAGCCAGAATCAGCCCCAGCATTTT.

CDR3 sequence reads: CAISGYGELFF. CDR3 nucleotides: TGTGCCATCAGTGGCTACGGGGAGCTGTTTTTT. The genes are TRBV10-3 and TRBJ2-2; no reliable D call. V dropped 4 bases and J dropped 7 bases, with 4 bases sitting between them. Germline CDR1 ENHRY, CDR2 SYGVKD. The CDR3 loop spans 11 amino acids.